This T cell receptor beta chain emerged from a study of shared clonotypes between healthy human individuals. General study points: Incompleteness in sorted-subset sequencing, despite large depth, was shown by rarefaction. As a rule, naive subsets had a larger estimated richness than memory subsets.

The CDR3 has 14 residues. Trimming took off 0 bases at V and 6 bases at J, with 9 bases between the two ends. Germline CDR1 SGHDT, CDR2 YYEEEE. A word on this clone: No antigen is known for it.

Measured with immunoSEQ multiplex PCR; TCRdb has only the in-frame clones, and not every one. The repertoire includes roughly 1,100,000 clones, more than 65% of them detected once, and about 1.5% sits in the top ten. The receptor was isolated from a man aged 18 to 35 in good health. The chain recombines TRBV5-6 with TRBJ2-2, with no clear D. Sequencing was carried out using memory CD4+ T cells sorted from blood. Subset defined: CD45RA-negative fraction. The CDR3 loop is CASSLVSGPGELFF. CDR3 DNA sequence: TGTGCCAGCAGCTTGGTTTCGGGCCCCGGGGAGCTGTTTTTT.